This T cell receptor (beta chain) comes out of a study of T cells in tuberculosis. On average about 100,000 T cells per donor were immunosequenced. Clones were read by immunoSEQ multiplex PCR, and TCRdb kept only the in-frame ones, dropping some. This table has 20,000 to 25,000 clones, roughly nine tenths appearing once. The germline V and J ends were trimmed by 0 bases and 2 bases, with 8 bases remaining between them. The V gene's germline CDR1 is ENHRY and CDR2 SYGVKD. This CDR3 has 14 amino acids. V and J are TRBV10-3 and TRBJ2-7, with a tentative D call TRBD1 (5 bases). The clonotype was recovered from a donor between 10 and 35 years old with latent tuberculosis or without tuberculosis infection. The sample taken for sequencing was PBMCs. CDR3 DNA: TGTGCCATCAGTGAGTCCACAGGTACCTACGAGCAGTACTTC. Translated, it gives CAISESTGTYEQYF.